Listed below are T cell receptor beta chains from one sample, sequenced in a study of blood T cell repertoires in COVID-19. Repertoires were generated with immunoSEQ multiplex PCR, while TCRdb's copy carries only in-frame clones and drops some. The sample has over 150,000 clones, approximately 78% seen once. Sequences were obtained from peripheral blood. These receptors all stem from a man older than 75 with acute or convalescent COVID-19. CDR3s include the opening cysteine and the closing phenylalanine or tryptophan. The order of the fields is CDR3 length, D gene, V gene, clone size, J gene, CDR3 DNA, CDR3 protein. D genes are given only for firm matches. The size entry is marked missing in some rows and otherwise reads once, few, many or a size class.

13	.	TRBV10-1	.	TRBJ1-1	TGCGCCAGCAGCTTGACAGCGAACACTGAAGCTTTCTTT	CASSLTANTEAFF
17	TRBD2	TRBV2	.	TRBJ2-3	TGTGCCAGCAGTACTAGCGGGGGTAGGACCCGCACAGATACGCAGTATTTT	CASSTSGGRTRTDTQYF
13	.	TRBV19	.	TRBJ2-1	TGTGCCAGTAGTATGCAGAAAGACAATGAGCAGTTCTTC	CASSMQKDNEQFF
15	TRBD2	TRBV7-2	.	TRBJ2-5	TGTGCCAGCAGCTTCCAAGCGGGGTACCAAGAGACCCAGTACTTC	CASSFQAGYQETQYF
13	TRBD1	TRBV6-5	few	TRBJ1-1	TGTGCCAGCAGTTACACCGACAGGGCTGAAGCTTTCTTT	CASSYTDRAEAFF
17	.	TRBV4-2	few	TRBJ2-2	TGTGCCAGCAGCCAAGATGGAGGGGCCAGGGTTACCGGGGAGCTGTTTTTT	CASSQDGGARVTGELFF
15	TRBD1	TRBV7-2	.	TRBJ2-7	TGTGCCAGCAGCTTAGGACAGGGGGCCCCCTACGAGCAGTACTTC	CASSLGQGAPYEQYF
14	.	TRBV18	.	TRBJ1-4	TGTGCCAGCTCACCAAATCCGGGAAGGGAAAAACTGTTTTTT	CASSPNPGREKLFF
13	.	TRBV12-3/TRBV12-4	few	TRBJ1-6	TGTGCCAGCAGCCCAGGGTGGAATTCACCCCTCCACTTT	CASSPGWNSPLHF
14	.	TRBV21-1	.	TRBJ2-7	TGTGCCAGCAGCAAAGACAGGAGCTCCTACGAGCAGTACTTC	CASSKDRSSYEQYF
14	TRBD1	TRBV6-5	.	TRBJ1-1	TGTGCCACAGCCGCGGACAGGGCGAACACTGAAGCTTTCTTT	CATAADRANTEAFF
13	.	TRBV29-1	once	TRBJ2-7	TGCAGCTATGGGGTCAGGGTCGGGTACGAGCAGTACTTC	CSYGVRVGYEQYF
15	TRBD2	TRBV10-3	.	TRBJ2-1	TGTGCCATCAGGAATGCGGGGGGTTTGGGTAATGAGCAGTTCTTC	CAIRNAGGLGNEQFF
14	TRBD2	TRBV6-4	.	TRBJ2-1	TGTGCCAGCAGGGTAGCGGGGGGGACTGGTGAGCAGTTCTTC	CASRVAGGTGEQFF
13	.	TRBV2	once	TRBJ1-1	TGTGCCACCACCACAGGAATGAACACTGAAGCTTTCTTT	CATTTGMNTEAFF
13	TRBD1	TRBV20-1	few	TRBJ2-5	TGCAGTGCTAGTACAGGGGGCGTTGAGACCCAGTACTTC	CSASTGGVETQYF
13	.	TRBV12-3/TRBV12-4	.	TRBJ1-2	TGTGCCAGCAGGACAGGAAATTCTGGAGGCTACACCTTC	CASRTGNSGGYTF
15	.	TRBV5-1	many	TRBJ1-1	TGCGCCAGCAGCCCTCAGATGGGGGGAGCTTTGGGAGCTTTCTTT	CASSPQMGGALGAFF
16	TRBD1	TRBV6-6	few	TRBJ2-2	TGTGCCAGCAGTTACAGCACAGGGGGCGGCACCGGGGAGCTGTTTTTT	CASSYSTGGGTGELFF
16	.	TRBV9	.	TRBJ2-2	TGTGCCAGCAGCCTCGTACAGGGAAAGAACACCGGGGAGCTGTTTTTT	CASSLVQGKNTGELFF
13	.	TRBV4-3	.	TRBJ2-5	TGCGCCAGCAGCCAAGTAATACAAGAGACCCAGTACTTC	CASSQVIQETQYF
14	TRBD1	TRBV6-1	.	TRBJ1-2	TGTGCCAGCAGTGAGACAGGGAAGGACTATGGCTACACCTTC	CASSETGKDYGYTF
16	TRBD2	TRBV4-1	.	TRBJ2-5	TGCGCCAGCAGCCATCCCGGACTAGCGGGGAGGGAGACCCAGTACTTC	CASSHPGLAGRETQYF
19	TRBD2	TRBV4-1	.	TRBJ2-3	TGCGCCAGCAGCCAAGCCGGGGTGGCTAGCGGGGTTGGCACAGATACGCAGTATTTT	CASSQAGVASGVGTDTQYF
18	TRBD2	TRBV5-4	.	TRBJ2-7	TGTGCCAGCAGCTTGGAGGGGCTAGCGGGGGGGCTAGCCTACGAGCAGTACTTC	CASSLEGLAGGLAYEQYF
14	.	TRBV20-1	.	TRBJ1-2	TGCAGTGCGAGTAATTCAGGGAGGGATTATGGCTACACCTTC	CSASNSGRDYGYTF
15	TRBD1	TRBV27	.	TRBJ1-2	TGTGCCAGCAGTACGGTGACAGGGGCTTACTATGGCTACACCTTC	CASSTVTGAYYGYTF
15	.	TRBV11-2	.	TRBJ1-4	TGTGCCAGCAGCTTAGGGAGGGTTGGGGATGAAAAACTGTTTTTT	CASSLGRVGDEKLFF
13	.	TRBV7-8	many	TRBJ1-1	TGTGCCAGCAGCCCCCGCGCAAACACTGAAGCTTTCTTT	CASSPRANTEAFF
12	.	TRBV7-9	few	TRBJ2-2	TGTGCCAGTACCTATCGGGGAGTTGAGCTGTTTTTT	CASTYRGVELFF
15	TRBD2	TRBV6-5	.	TRBJ2-3	TGTGCCAGCAACGGACTAGCGGGGCGCACAGATACGCAGTATTTT	CASNGLAGRTDTQYF
14	.	TRBV6-2/TRBV6-3	.	TRBJ1-2	TGTGCCAGCAGTTACTCAGCTTGGAACTATGGCTACACCTTC	CASSYSAWNYGYTF
12	.	TRBV2	.	TRBJ1-1	TGTGCCAGCAGGGCAGAGAACACTGAAGCTTTCTTT	CASRAENTEAFF
12	.	TRBV2	.	TRBJ1-2	TGTGCCAGCAGTGACAGGGGTGTCGGCTACACCTTC	CASSDRGVGYTF
12	TRBD1	TRBV28	once	TRBJ1-1	TGTGCCAGCAGTATGACAGGGCTCACGGCTTTCTTT	CASSMTGLTAFF
16	.	TRBV5-1	.	TRBJ2-2	TGCGCCAGCAGCTGGGGACTCCACCGGGGCACCGGGGAGCTGTTTTTT	CASSWGLHRGTGELFF
16	TRBD1	TRBV20-1	.	TRBJ1-1	TGCAGTGCTAGTAACCGGGACAGGGGGCGCAGGGCTGAAGCTTTCTTT	CSASNRDRGRRAEAFF
15	.	TRBV2	.	TRBJ1-3	TGTGCCAGCAGTCCCAGCCAGGGGTATGGAAACACCATATATTTT	CASSPSQGYGNTIYF
14	.	TRBV28	.	TRBJ2-2	TGTGCCAGCACCTCGGGACAGAACACCGGGGAGCTGTTTTTT	CASTSGQNTGELFF
16	.	TRBV5-4	.	TRBJ1-1	TGTGCCAGCAGCTTGGGGCTGACAGCAGCAAACACTGAAGCTTTCTTT	CASSLGLTAANTEAFF
12	.	TRBV4-3	.	TRBJ1-1	TGCGCCAGCAGCACACAGGACACTGAAGCTTTCTTT	CASSTQDTEAFF
15	.	TRBV7-9	.	TRBJ2-6	TGTGCCAGCAGCTGGGGGCGCTCTGGGGCCAACGTCCTGACTTTC	CASSWGRSGANVLTF
14	TRBD2	TRBV6-5	.	TRBJ2-7	TGTGCCAGGGACGCGGGGGGAGCCAGGAACGAGCAGTACTTC	CARDAGGARNEQYF
15	TRBD1	TRBV27	.	TRBJ1-5	TGTGCCAGCAGTTTAGCAATTGACAGGGTTCGGCCCCAGCATTTT	CASSLAIDRVRPQHF
13	TRBD1	TRBV5-1	.	TRBJ2-5	TGCGCCAGTGCGGACGGGACAGAAGAGACCCAGTACTTC	CASADGTEETQYF
12	TRBD1	TRBV29-1	.	TRBJ1-1	TGCAGCGTCATCAGGGGGACCACTGAAGCTTTCTTT	CSVIRGTTEAFF
13	.	TRBV5-1	few	TRBJ2-1	TGCGCCAGCAGCTGGCAGGGTAGGGATGAGCAGTTCTTC	CASSWQGRDEQFF
18	.	TRBV19	.	TRBJ2-6	TGTGCCGCCAACCCCCGGGCAGGGGCGATTGCTGGGGCCAACGTCCTGACTTTC	CAANPRAGAIAGANVLTF
15	.	TRBV6-1	few	TRBJ1-1	TGTGCCAGCAGTGAACCCGGGGGGCGACGGACTGAAGCTTTCTTT	CASSEPGGRRTEAFF
15	.	TRBV4-2	.	TRBJ1-2	TGTGCCAGCAGCCAGGTACCCCAACTGAACTATGGCTACACCTTC	CASSQVPQLNYGYTF
14	TRBD1	TRBV6-5	.	TRBJ2-3	TGTGCCAGCAGGGGACAGGGTGGCACAGATACGCAGTATTTT	CASRGQGGTDTQYF
17	TRBD1	TRBV5-4	few	TRBJ1-6	TGTGCCAGCAGCGAGGGAACCGACAGGGAATATAATTCACCCCTCCACTTT	CASSEGTDREYNSPLHF
12	.	TRBV29-1	once	TRBJ1-1	TGCAGCGTACCAACAGGGTACACTGAAGCTTTCTTT	CSVPTGYTEAFF
18	.	TRBV24-1	.	TRBJ2-1	TGTGCCACCAGTGATTCGGGTCGTAGCGTATCCTCCTACAATGAGCAGTTCTTC	CATSDSGRSVSSYNEQFF